The rows below give T cell receptor beta chains drawn from one sample of a study of CD8+CD57+ T cells in acquired aplastic anemia. TCRdb reprocessed the reads via MiXCR and lists one record per CDR3 protein. The top ten hold 87% of the sample, which has about 20,000 distinct CDR3 sequences, about two fifths seen once. The source material was CD8+CD57+ T cells sorted from PBMCs. These receptors came from a human donor with aplastic anemia. Each CDR3 is given with its conserved first and last residue. D genes are given only for firm matches. A clone size is listed for some rows: how often the clone was seen (once, few, many), or a class if it is expanded.

V: TRBV5-1
J: TRBJ2-3
size: .
D: .
DNA: TGCGCCAGCAGCTTAGGTCTGGGGGGGCAAAGCACAGATACGCAGTATTTT
CDR3: CASSLGLGGQSTDTQYF

V: TRBV7-3
J: TRBJ2-1
size: few
D: .
DNA: TGTGCCAGCAGCCCCCAGCAGGCGGATGAGCAGTTCTTC
CDR3: CASSPQQADEQFF

V: TRBV20-1
J: TRBJ2-3
size: once
D: .
DNA: TGCAGTGCTAGACCCCCCCCCCCCCCCCGGACGCGGGGCACAGATACGCAGTATTTT
CDR3: CSARPPPPPRTRGTDTQYF

V: TRBV7-2
J: TRBJ2-1
size: .
D: .
DNA: TGTGCCAGCAGAGGCCCCACTAGGTCTCTTGAGAAGTTCTTC
CDR3: CASRGPTRSLEKFF

V: TRBV13
J: TRBJ2-3
size: .
D: .
DNA: TGTGCCAGCAGCCTTCTCACAGATACGCAGTATTTT
CDR3: CASSLLTDTQYF

V: TRBV5-4
J: TRBJ2-7
size: few
D: TRBD1
DNA: TGTGCCAGCAGCCCGGACAGGAACTCCTACGAGCAGTACTTC
CDR3: CASSPDRNSYEQYF

V: TRBV20-1
J: TRBJ2-7
size: medium-sized
D: TRBD2
DNA: TGCAGTGCTAGAGTAGGAGCGGGAGTCTACGAGCAGTACTTC
CDR3: CSARVGAGVYEQYF

V: TRBV15
J: TRBJ2-1
size: .
D: TRBD1
DNA: TGTGCCACCAGCAGCTCCAGGTCGGGACAGGGGGATTACAATGAGCAGTTCTTC
CDR3: CATSSSRSGQGDYNEQFF

V: TRBV2
J: TRBJ2-1
size: .
D: .
DNA: TGTGCCAGCAGTGGCCAGGGGCTCGGGAATGAGCAGTTCTTC
CDR3: CASSGQGLGNEQFF

V: TRBV5-6
J: TRBJ2-5
size: .
D: TRBD2
DNA: TGTGCCAGCAGCTCACTAGCGGGAGGTGAAGAGACCCAGTACTTC
CDR3: CASSSLAGGEETQYF

V: TRBV12-3/TRBV12-4
J: TRBJ1-2
size: .
D: .
DNA: TGTGCCAGCAGTCTGCACACAGACGTAAGCGTTGACTACACCTTC
CDR3: CASSLHTDVSVDYTF

V: TRBV14
J: TRBJ2-3
size: .
D: TRBD2
DNA: TGTGCCAGCAACGTAGCGGGATTCTCAGATACGCAGTATTTT
CDR3: CASNVAGFSDTQYF

V: TRBV6-1
J: TRBJ2-7
size: many
D: TRBD2
DNA: TGTGCCAGCGGGGGGGGAGGGGTGGGTGGGGAGCAGCAGTACTTC
CDR3: CASGGGGVGGEQQYF

V: TRBV4-1
J: TRBJ2-3
size: .
D: TRBD2
DNA: TGCGCCAGCAGCCAAGAGCAGACCGGGACTAGCGGGAGGGCCATCACAGATACGCAGTATTTT
CDR3: CASSQEQTGTSGRAITDTQYF

V: TRBV4-1
J: TRBJ2-7
size: few
D: .
DNA: TGCGCCAGCAGCCAAGAGGTCCACTACGAGCAGTACTTC
CDR3: CASSQEVHYEQYF

V: TRBV11-2
J: TRBJ2-7
size: .
D: .
DNA: TGTGCCAGCAGCTTAGTCCGAGACTCAACCTACGAGCAGTACTTC
CDR3: CASSLVRDSTYEQYF

V: TRBV6-1
J: TRBJ2-3
size: once
D: TRBD1
DNA: TGTGCCAGCAGTTTGTCTTACCGGGACAGGGGGTTATTCAATTCCGATACGCAGTATTTT
CDR3: CASSLSYRDRGLFNSDTQYF

V: TRBV7-9
J: TRBJ1-1
size: many
D: .
DNA: TGTGCCAGCAGCTTCACGGGCACTGAAGCTTTCTTT
CDR3: CASSFTGTEAFF

V: TRBV19
J: TRBJ1-6
size: .
D: TRBD1
DNA: TGTGCCAGTAGCCCTTGGAGGACAGGGGGCGATTCACCCCTCCACTTT
CDR3: CASSPWRTGGDSPLHF

V: TRBV7-6
J: TRBJ1-2
size: many
D: TRBD1
DNA: TGTGCCAGCAGCTTAGGGACAGGGGTGGGGTATGGCTACACCTTC
CDR3: CASSLGTGVGYGYTF

V: TRBV11-3
J: TRBJ2-5
size: .
D: TRBD2
DNA: TGTGCCAGCAGCTTAGGGACTAGCGGACAAGAGACCCAGTACTTC
CDR3: CASSLGTSGQETQYF

V: TRBV7-6
J: TRBJ2-7
size: .
D: .
DNA: TGTGCCAGCAGCTTAGCGGCCGGCTACGAGCAGTACTTC
CDR3: CASSLAAGYEQYF

V: TRBV19
J: TRBJ1-2
size: .
D: .
DNA: TGTGCCAGTAGTATAGTGGCATACTATGGCTACACCTTC
CDR3: CASSIVAYYGYTF

V: TRBV12-3/TRBV12-4
J: TRBJ2-2
size: .
D: .
DNA: TGTGCCAGCAGCCCTGTCTGGACCGGGGAGCTGTTTTTT
CDR3: CASSPVWTGELFF